What follows describes a single T cell receptor beta chain. Regarding time point: newly diagnosed GD, antithyroid drugs for less than 3 months. RNA isolated from PBMCs was used to make the TCR library. Libraries of TCR beta came from iRepertoire HTBI primers plus Arm-PCR of CDR3 regions. A single record per CDR3 protein comes from TCRdb applying MiXCR to the multiplex PCR reads. Of 550,000 to 650,000 distinct CDR3 sequences in the sample, 16% were seen once. This entry is derived from a study of regulatory T cells in long-lasting Graves disease. This CDR3 spans 12 amino acids. With 4 bases removed from V and 5 bases from J, the gap between germline ends came to 6 bases. The sample also formed part of further work on T cells in Graves' hyperthyroidism and ophthalmopathy.

The clonotype was recovered from a man aged 18-30 years with Graves disease. V gene TRBV12-3 or TRBV12-4 combines with J gene TRBJ1-3; no firm D call. The sequenced sample was peripheral blood mononuclear cells (PBMCs), obtained at new diagnosis, from a patient treated with antithyroid drugs. CDR3 in DNA: TGTGCCAGCAGTTCCCAGCGAAACACCATATATTTT. It yields the protein CASSSQRNTIYF.